The T cell receptor (beta chain) described here comes from a study of immune evolution from preneoplasia to lung adenocarcinoma. Study details: HLA loss of heterozygosity: under 7.5% AIS, over 12% MIA, about 31% ADC, none AAH. Study-wide results and limits: Compared with EGFR-mutant or double wild-type lesions, KRAS-mutant nodules were more clonal.

The germline CDR1 and CDR2 sequences are SGHNT and YENEEA. This CDR3 has 13 residues. V lost 0 bases and J lost 11; bases outside the gene matches: 1. Here immunoSEQ multiplex PCR was the method, and the copy in TCRdb shows in-frame clones only, minus some. The sample consists of several thousand clones, approximately 80% of them appearing once. To note about this clone: Its antigen is not identified.

Two lung cancer pathologists independently confirmed each histologic diagnosis. Nucleic acids came from premalignant or tumor cells enriched by macro-dissection. The sequencing sample was made of FFPE invasive lung adenocarcinoma tissue. The receptor's source is a person between 45 and 75 years old with lung adenocarcinoma. V gene TRBV11-3 combines with J gene TRBJ2-1, with TRBD2 identical over 10 bases. The CDR3 nucleotides read TGTGCCAGCAGCTTAGAACTAGCGGGGCAGCAGTTCTTC. As protein: CASSLELAGQQFF.